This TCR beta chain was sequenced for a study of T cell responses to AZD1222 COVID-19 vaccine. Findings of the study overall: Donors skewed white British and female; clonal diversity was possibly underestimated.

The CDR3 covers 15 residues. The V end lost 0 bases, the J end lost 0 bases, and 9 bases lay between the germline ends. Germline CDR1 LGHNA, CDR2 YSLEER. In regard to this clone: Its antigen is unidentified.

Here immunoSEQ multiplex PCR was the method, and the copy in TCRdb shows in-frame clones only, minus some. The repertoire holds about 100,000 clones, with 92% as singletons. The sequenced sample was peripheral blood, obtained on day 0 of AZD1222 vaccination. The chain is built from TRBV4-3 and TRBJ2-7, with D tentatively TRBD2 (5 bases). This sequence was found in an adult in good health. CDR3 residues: CASSQDGSRSYEQYF. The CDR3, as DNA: TGCGCCAGCAGCCAAGATGGGAGCCGCTCCTACGAGCAGTACTTC.